These 19 T cell receptor beta chains originate from one sample sequenced in a study of T cells after yellow fever vaccination. One entry per CDR3 protein results from TCRdb running MiXCR on the 5' RACE reads. The top ten hold roughly 17% of the sample, which has approximately 610,000 distinct CDR3 sequences, 17% seen once. This specimen consisted of PBMCs, obtained 5 days after the first yellow fever vaccination. Receptor source: a man aged 18 to 29 who received the YFV17D yellow fever vaccine.

V and J are TRBV20-1 and TRBJ2-1; D perhaps matches TRBD2 (5 bases). CDR3 length equals 15 residues. CDR1 is DFQATT and CDR2 is SNEGSKA in the germline V gene (reference sequence). V was trimmed by 0 bases and J by 4 bases, leaving 13 bases between them. CDR3 sequence (DNA): TGCAGTGCTAGAGATTTCCTTGGACTTTACAATGAGCAGTTCTTC. It yields the protein CSARDFLGLYNEQFF.

The chain recombines TRBV29-1 with TRBJ2-1, with 10 bases lining up with TRBD2. CDR3 length: 15 amino acids. V was clipped by 7 bases and J by 5 bases; unmatched bases: 11. Germline V gene data show CDR1 as SQVTM and CDR2 as ANQGSEA. The CDR3 nucleotides read TGCAGCGCTGACCAAGCGGGGGGGACCGACAATGAGCAGTTCTTC. This gives the protein CSADQAGGTDNEQFF.

DNA of the CDR3: TGTGCCAGCAGCCAAAGAGACAGTCGGGAAAAACTGTTTTTT. Protein product: CASSQRDSREKLFF. The chain joins TRBV7-2 to TRBJ1-4; perhaps TRBD1 as D (5 bases). The germline V gene has CDR1 SGHTA and CDR2 FQGNSA. CDR3 length: 14 amino acids. V was trimmed by 5 bases and J by 8 bases, leaving 15 bases between them.

Only a few counts were recorded for this clonotype. The chain is built from TRBV9 and TRBJ2-1; no reliable D call. Trimming took off 3 bases at V and 0 bases at J, with 10 bases between the two ends. CDR3 length: 15 residues. From germline, CDR1 is SGDLS and CDR2 YYNGEE. In nucleotides, the CDR3 is TGTGCCAGCAGCGATGTAGAAAGCTCCTACAATGAGCAGTTCTTC. Its translation: CASSDVESSYNEQFF.

This clonotype has a handful of counts. The chain joins TRBV4-3 to TRBJ2-3; 10 bases match TRBD2. Germline lookup yields CDR1 LGHNA and CDR2 YSLEER. CDR3 length: 20 amino acids. V was pared by 0 bases and J by 7 bases, with 19 bases of the junction left unmatched. CDR3 nucleotide sequence: TGCGCCAGCAGCCAAGACATCTTGGGGGTACTAGCGGGGATTTTTCATACGCAGTATTTT. This sequence encodes CASSQDILGVLAGIFHTQYF.

DNA for the CDR3: TGTGCCTGGAGAGCGGGGGGACTTAATACGCAGTATTTT. Encoded protein: CAWRAGGLNTQYF. The gene calls are TRBV30 and TRBJ2-3; 9 bases match TRBD2. This CDR3 spans 13 amino acids. J was trimmed by 7 bases and V by 3 bases; bases with no gene match: 5. CDR1 and CDR2 (germline): GTSNPN, SVGIG (reference sequence).

This clonotype showed up many times. This chain uses TRBV7-2 with TRBJ1-1, with D possibly being TRBD1 (6 bases). V was trimmed by 8 bases and J by 3 bases, leaving 16 bases between them. There are 14 residues in the CDR3. Per the germline V gene, CDR1 is SGHTA and CDR2 is FQGNSA. The CDR3: CASRIITGYTEAFF. For the CDR3, the DNA is TGTGCCAGCCGCATAATTACAGGGTACACTGAAGCTTTCTTT.

V gene TRBV7-3 combines with J gene TRBJ1-2; possibly TRBD1 for D (5 bases). Between the trimmed V and J ends, which lost 1 base and 6 bases, there was a span of 9 bases. The CDR3 loop spans 13 amino acids. Per germline, CDR1 SGHTA and CDR2 FQGTGA. CDR3 nucleotides: TGTGCCAGCAGCTTAATACTGGGGGATGGCTACACCTTC. Protein: CASSLILGDGYTF.

There are many counts of this clonotype. CDR3 DNA sequence: TGTGCCAGCAGTTACGAAGCGGGCGGGGCCACAGATACGCAGTATTTT. This gives the protein CASSYEAGGATDTQYF. The chain carries TRBV6-2 or TRBV6-3 and TRBJ2-3; D is possibly TRBD2 (6 bases). Trimming removed 2 bases at V and 2 bases at J, with 14 bases between. CDR1 and CDR2 (germline): MNHEY, SVGEGT. There are 16 residues in the CDR3.

The rearrangement uses TRBV11-2 and TRBJ2-1; D gene unclear. The germline gives CDR1 SGHAT, CDR2 FQNNGV. The CDR3 consists of 14 residues. V lost 5 bases, J lost 4 bases, and 12 bases lay in between. CDR3 sequence reads: CASSPQDSYNEQFF. The CDR3 DNA follows: TGTGCCAGCAGCCCCCAGGATTCGTACAATGAGCAGTTCTTC. Complete variable domain (other parts from reference TRBV11-2 and TRBJ2-1): EAGVAQSPRYKIIEKRQSVAFWCNPISGHATLYWYQQILGQGPKLLIQFQNNGVVDDSQLPKDRFSAERLKGVDSTLKIQPAKLEDSAVYLCASSPQDSYNEQFFGPGTRLTVL.

There are a few counts of this clonotype. The gene calls are TRBV5-1 and TRBJ2-5; 8 positions match TRBD2. V lost 5 bases to trimming and J lost 2 bases; unmatched junction nucleotides: 5. This CDR3 comprises 14 residues. Germline V CDR1 and CDR2: SGHRS, YFSETQ. The DNA of the CDR3 is TGCGCCAGCAGGTCGGGGGGGACGCAAGAGACCCAGTACTTC. Residues: CASRSGGTQETQYF.

This clonotype has a handful of counts. The chain carries TRBV4-3 and TRBJ1-4; no definite D call. Germline V gives CDR1 LGHNA, CDR2 YSLEER. The CDR3 is 13 residues long. V dropped 0 bases and J dropped 7 bases, with 6 bases sitting between them. The CDR3 region has the DNA TGCGCCAGCAGCCAAGATGGGAGTGAAAAACTGTTTTTT. It specifies CASSQDGSEKLFF.

V gene TRBV15 combines with J gene TRBJ1-5; 8 nucleotides align to TRBD1. Per the germline V gene, CDR1 is LNHNV and CDR2 is YYDKDF (reference sequence). CDR3 length: 15 residues. V trimming: 0 bases; J trimming: 7 bases; junction bases outside the gene matches: 5. In DNA, the CDR3 is TGTGCCACCAGCAGAGACAGGGGGCCCGGGCAGCCCCAGCATTTT. Protein: CATSRDRGPGQPQHF.

This clonotype was found many times. The J gene is TRBJ2-1, the V gene TRBV5-1; 7 nucleotides align to TRBD2. The CDR3 is 14 residues long. Germline V lookup: CDR1 SGHRS, CDR2 YFSETQ. V dropped 0 bases and J dropped 9; count of bases not matched to a gene: 6. The CDR3 bases are TGCGCCAGCAGCTTGGATCGTCCGGGAGGTGAGCAGTTCTTC. It encodes CASSLDRPGGEQFF.

This clonotype has just a few counts. The chain carries TRBV7-6 and TRBJ2-7, with D possibly called TRBD1 or TRBD2 (5 bases each). The CDR3 runs 15 residues. V was trimmed by 3 bases and J by 2 bases, leaving 14 bases between them. CDR1 and CDR2 from the germline V gene are SGHVS and FNYEAQ. CDR3 nucleotide sequence: TGTGCCAGCAGCTTGGGGACGGGGCCGCCCTACGAGCAGTACTTC. As protein: CASSLGTGPPYEQYF.

The chain uses TRBV18 and TRBJ1-1; possible D gene TRBD1, 6 bases. CDR3 length equals 15 residues. Between the trimmed V and J ends, which lost 4 bases and 4 bases, there was a span of 16 bases. Germline-derived CDR1 and CDR2 are KGHSH and LQKENI. This chain's CDR3 is CASSQEQGFRTEAFF. For the CDR3, the DNA is TGTGCCAGCTCACAGGAACAGGGCTTTCGCACTGAAGCTTTCTTT. The variable domain in full, with the rest retrieved from reference TRBV18 and TRBJ1-1, is NAGVMQNPRHLVRRRGQEARLRCSPMKGHSHVYWYRQLPEEGLKFMVYLQKENIIDESGMPKERFSAEFPKEGPSILRIQQVVRGDSAAYFCASSQEQGFRTEAFFGQGTRLTVV.

This chain's CDR3 is CASTIAHTEAFF. The CDR3 region has the DNA TGTGCCAGCACCATTGCCCACACTGAAGCTTTCTTT. The chain joins TRBV7-2 to TRBJ1-1; D is ambiguous. V lost 7 bases and J 3 bases, leaving 9 bases between the germline ends. Per the germline V gene, CDR1 is SGHTA and CDR2 is FQGNSA. The CDR3 loop spans 12 amino acids.

This clonotype was seen only a few times. The chain is built from TRBV6-2 or TRBV6-3 and TRBJ1-2, with D possibly matching TRBD1 (5 bases). There are 12 residues in the CDR3. The V gene lost 4 bases and the J gene lost 8 bases, with 11 bases spanning the gap. Germline V gives CDR1 MNHEY, CDR2 SVGEGT. The CDR3 DNA follows: TGTGCCAGCAGTTCCCAGGGCGTGGGCTACACCTTC. Protein product: CASSSQGVGYTF.

The V gene is TRBV7-8, the J gene TRBJ2-6; D call uncertain. Trimming removed 5 bases from V and 1 base from J, with 9 bases in between. The germline CDR1 and CDR2 sequences are SGHVS and FQNEAQ. The CDR3 has 15 amino acids. CDR3 sequence (DNA): TGTGCCAGCAGCCCCCCGGTGTCTGGGGCCAACGTCCTGACTTTC. The encoded protein is CASSPPVSGANVLTF.